The 20 T cell receptor beta chains below come from one sample, sequenced in a study of cytomegalovirus exposure and HLA in healthy donors. In the PCR, 60 Vbeta and 13 Jbeta primers were used. The table came from immunoSEQ multiplex PCR; TCRdb's copy has only in-frame clones and leaves some out. The listing records around 150,000 clones. Sequenced sample: PBMCs. The source is a man in his forties in good health and CMV-seronegative.

The chain carries TRBV5-4 and TRBJ2-7, with 7 bases lining up with TRBD1. This CDR3 is 15 amino acids long. The V gene end was trimmed by 0 bases and the J gene end by 7 bases; junction bases not matched to a gene: 10. From germline, CDR1 is SGHNT and CDR2 YYREEE (reference sequence). The DNA of the CDR3 is TGTGCCAGCAGCTTGGTGGGGACAGCAACTGGGGAGCAGTACTTC. Amino acid sequence: CASSLVGTATGEQYF.

The chain is built from TRBV2 and TRBJ1-5; 10 nucleotides align to TRBD1. Looked up from germline, CDR1 is SNHLY and CDR2 is FYNNEI. With 3 bases clipped from V and 1 base from J, the junction kept 9 bases outside the gene matches. This CDR3 region has 18 residues. The CDR3: CASSDSPGQGTSNQPQHF. The CDR3 DNA reads as TGTGCCAGCAGTGATAGTCCGGGACAGGGGACGAGCAATCAGCCCCAGCATTTT.

This rearrangement joins TRBV7-9 to TRBJ2-2; 7 nucleotides align to TRBD2. The germline gives CDR1 SEHNR, CDR2 FQNEAQ (reference sequence). The CDR3 is 16 residues long. J gave up 4 bases and V 3 bases, and 8 bases lay outside the gene matches. The CDR3 region has the DNA TGTGCCAGCAGCTTTTCTACGGGGGGATCCACCGGGGAGCTGTTTTTT. Translated, it gives CASSFSTGGSTGELFF.

The chain has TRBV18 and TRBJ2-1; D might be TRBD2 (6 bases). The CDR3 spans 14 residues. CDR1 is KGHSH, CDR2 LQKENI, per germline. V lost 6 bases, J lost 6 bases, and 15 bases lay in between. Here the CDR3 DNA reads TGTGCCAGCTCGATACCCGGGGGTTCCAATGAGCAGTTCTTC. Amino acids: CASSIPGGSNEQFF.

The chain joins TRBV25-1 to TRBJ2-7; 8 nucleotides match TRBD1. CDR3 length equals 13 residues. Germline V CDR1 and CDR2: MGHDK, SYGVNS. The ends lost 11 bases at V and 1 base at J; junction bases unmatched: 7. In DNA, the CDR3 is TGTGCCGTCGGGGACAGGCGGTCCTACGAGCAGTACTTC. This sequence encodes CAVGDRRSYEQYF.

The V call is TRBV6-6, the J call TRBJ1-6; TRBD1 matches 7 bases. CDR1 is MNHNY, CDR2 SVGAGI, per germline (reference sequence). Trimming removed 6 bases from V and 7 bases from J; junction bases left unmatched: 6. The CDR3 contains 14 residues. The CDR3, as DNA: TGTGCCAGCAGCTATCAGGGGGACAATTCACCCCTCCACTTT. It codes for CASSYQGDNSPLHF.

J is TRBJ1-2 and V is TRBV6-1; unclear D gene. The CDR3 length is 14 residues. Trimming cost V 0 bases and J 2 bases, with 7 bases left between them. Germline-derived CDR1 and CDR2 are MNHNS and SASEGT. CDR3 sequence (DNA): TGTGCCAGCAGTGAAGCTTGGGAGAACTATGGCTACACCTTC. Amino acids: CASSEAWENYGYTF.

V is TRBV11-2 and J is TRBJ1-2; tentatively, D is TRBD1 (6 bases). The CDR3 has 13 amino acids. The germline V and J ends were trimmed by 2 bases and 8 bases, with 12 bases remaining between them. Looked up from germline, CDR1 is SGHAT and CDR2 is FQNNGV. The CDR3 DNA sequence: TGTGCCAGCAGCTTACGGGGACATCGGGGCTACACCTTC. Translating gives CASSLRGHRGYTF.

The chain combines TRBV5-1 with TRBJ2-3; 8 bases match TRBD1. V was pared by 0 bases and J by 5 bases, with 20 bases of the junction left unmatched. The CDR3 runs 20 residues. From germline, CDR1 is SGHRS and CDR2 YFSETQ. DNA of the CDR3: TGCGCCAGCAGCTTGGCGACAGGGGCGATGTCCCAGGAAGGTGGAGATACGCAGTATTTT. Encoded protein: CASSLATGAMSQEGGDTQYF.

V and J are TRBV29-1 and TRBJ1-1, with TRBD1 identical over 7 bases. Looked up from germline, CDR1 is SQVTM and CDR2 is ANQGSEA. The CDR3 has 12 residues. After removal of 1 base from V and 11 bases from J, the junction contained 7 bases not matched to a gene. CDR3 nucleotide sequence: TGCAGCGTTGAAGGTGACAGGGCAGAGGCTTTCTTT. Translation: CSVEGDRAEAFF. The entire variable domain, with the rest obtained from reference TRBV29-1 and TRBJ1-1, is as follows: SAVISQKPSRDICQRGTSLTIQCQVDSQVTMMFWYRQQPGQSLTLIATANQGSEATYESGFVIDKFPISRPNLTFSTLTVSNMSPEDSSIYLCSVEGDRAEAFFGQGTRLTVV.

Regarding this clone: Other DNA sequences from this sample encode an identical CDR3 as well. V is TRBV7-2 and J is TRBJ1-2; D gene ambiguous. Germline-derived CDR1 and CDR2 are SGHTA and FQGNSA. The CDR3 consists of 15 residues. V was cut by 1 base and J by 4 bases, with 13 bases left in between. CDR3 DNA sequence: TGTGCCAGCAGCTTAGATGGAACGGGGTTCTATGGCTACACCTTC. It is translated as CASSLDGTGFYGYTF.

J is TRBJ2-5 and V is TRBV5-1; no reliable D call. Per germline, CDR1 SGHRS and CDR2 YFSETQ. V was clipped by 0 bases and J by 5 bases, with 8 bases between them. The CDR3 loop spans 13 amino acids. The CDR3 region is CASSLVLEETQYF. As DNA, the CDR3 is TGCGCCAGCAGCTTGGTGTTAGAGGAGACCCAGTACTTC.

The CDR3 DNA reads TGTGCCAGCAGCGCAGGGGTAACTGAAGCTTTCTTT. The encoded protein is CASSAGVTEAFF. The genes are TRBV5-6 and TRBJ1-1; possibly TRBD1 for D (6 bases). The V and J ends lost 4 bases and 5 bases respectively, with 9 bases between them. This CDR3 comprises 12 residues. The germline gives CDR1 SGHDT, CDR2 YYEEEE.

V is TRBV28 and J is TRBJ1-4; TRBD1 aligns across 7 bases. CDR1 is MDHEN and CDR2 is SYDVKM in the germline V gene. The CDR3 is made up of 14 amino acids. The trim removed 6 bases at V and 2 bases at J, leaving 3 bases unmatched. The CDR3 bases are TGTGCCAGCAGCCGAGGGGGCACTAATGAAAAACTGTTTTTT. Its translation is CASSRGGTNEKLFF.

V and J are TRBV7-2 and TRBJ2-2; 11 positions agree with TRBD2. Germline V gene sequence: CDR1 SGHTA, CDR2 FQGNSA. The V and J ends lost 0 bases and 6 bases, in that order; junction bases with no gene match: 3. The CDR3 spans 16 residues. Here the CDR3 reads CASSLAGTSGPGELFF. In nucleotides, the CDR3 is TGTGCCAGCAGCTTAGCCGGGACTAGCGGTCCCGGGGAGCTGTTTTTT.

The chain uses TRBV28 and TRBJ1-5; the match to TRBD1 covers 8 bases. Germline loops: CDR1 MDHEN, CDR2 SYDVKM. Germline trimming cut 2 bases from V and 0 bases from J; bases unmatched to any gene: 3. The CDR3 length is 16 residues. The CDR3 coding sequence is TGTGCCAGCAGTTTACCGACAGGGGTTAGCAATCAGCCCCAGCATTTT. Amino acid sequence: CASSLPTGVSNQPQHF.

The chain couples TRBV19 to TRBJ1-3; D is unresolved. CDR1 is LNHDA and CDR2 is SQIVND in the germline V gene (reference sequence). V was cut by 1 base and J by 2 bases, with 6 bases left in between. CDR3 length: 14 residues. This CDR3 is CASSIGQPGNTIYF. As DNA, the CDR3 is TGTGCCAGTAGTATAGGACAACCTGGAAACACCATATATTTT.

This rearrangement joins TRBV19 to TRBJ1-2, with 12 positions matching TRBD1. CDR1 LNHDA and CDR2 SQIVND come from the germline V gene (reference sequence). This CDR3 spans 17 amino acids. J gave up 4 bases and V 5 bases, and 11 bases lay outside the gene matches. DNA for the CDR3: TGTGCCAGTAGTGTCCGGGACAGGGGGCTAGAAATCTATGGCTACACCTTC. This sequence encodes CASSVRDRGLEIYGYTF.

This chain connects TRBV6-5 to TRBJ1-1, with D possibly being TRBD1 (5 bases). The germline gives CDR1 MNHEY, CDR2 SVGAGI. This CDR3 has 15 amino acids. V was trimmed by 3 bases and J by 5 bases, leaving 16 bases between them. The CDR3 bases are TGTGCCAGCAGTTATATGGACACCACCTCTACTGAAGCTTTCTTT. Its translation is CASSYMDTTSTEAFF.

The chain recombines TRBV7-3 with TRBJ1-6; 8 bases map to TRBD1. This CDR3 has 14 amino acids. The trim removed 4 bases at V and 4 bases at J, leaving 0 bases unmatched. CDR1 is SGHTA, CDR2 FQGTGA, per germline. The CDR3 reads CASSWTGYNSPLHF. The DNA of the CDR3 is TGTGCCAGCAGCTGGACAGGGTATAATTCACCCCTCCACTTT.